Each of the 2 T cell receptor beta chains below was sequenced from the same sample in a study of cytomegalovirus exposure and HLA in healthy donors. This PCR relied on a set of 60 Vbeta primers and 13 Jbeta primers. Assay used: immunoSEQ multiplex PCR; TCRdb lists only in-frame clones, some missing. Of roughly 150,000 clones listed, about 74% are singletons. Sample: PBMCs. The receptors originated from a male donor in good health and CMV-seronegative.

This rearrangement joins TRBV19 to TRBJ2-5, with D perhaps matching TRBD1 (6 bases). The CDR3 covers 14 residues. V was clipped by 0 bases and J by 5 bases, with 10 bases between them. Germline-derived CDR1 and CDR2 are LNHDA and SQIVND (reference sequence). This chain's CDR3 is CASSIEAGGETQYF. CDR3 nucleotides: TGTGCCAGTAGTATAGAAGCTGGGGGCGAGACCCAGTACTTC.

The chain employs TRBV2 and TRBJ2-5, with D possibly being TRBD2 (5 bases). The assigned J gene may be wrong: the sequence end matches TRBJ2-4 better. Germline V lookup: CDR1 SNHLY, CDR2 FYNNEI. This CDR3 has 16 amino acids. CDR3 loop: CASRGQDLIAKNIQYF. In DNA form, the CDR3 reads TGTGCCAGCAGAGGGCAGGACTTAATAGCCAAAAACATTCAGTACTTC.